A single sample gave rise to the 27 T cell receptor beta chains below, sequenced in a study of cytomegalovirus exposure and HLA in healthy donors. Primers for the PCR totalled 60 Vbeta and 13 Jbeta. Sequencing used immunoSEQ multiplex PCR; TCRdb keeps in-frame clones, though not all of them. The data hold 100,000 to 120,000 clones, with 15% observed a single time. The material sequenced was PBMCs. The receptors were gathered from a female donor in good health and CMV-seronegative.

The chain joins TRBV19 to TRBJ1-1, with 10 bases aligning to TRBD1. Trimming at V came to 4 bases and at J to 3 bases, leaving 14 bases not matched to a gene. The CDR3 length is 18 residues. In germline, CDR1 is LNHDA, CDR2 SQIVND (reference sequence). This CDR3 is CASSTDRGRKRRDTEAFF. The CDR3 DNA reads as TGTGCCAGTAGTACAGACAGGGGGCGAAAACGGAGGGACACTGAAGCTTTCTTT.

The chain couples TRBV4-3 to TRBJ2-7, with unresolved D. The V gene's germline CDR1 is LGHNA and CDR2 YSLEER. Deletions cut 0 bases from V and 6 bases from J, with 6 bases between. This CDR3 contains 12 residues. The CDR3 protein is CASSQDGREQYF. For the CDR3, the DNA is TGCGCCAGCAGCCAAGATGGCCGCGAGCAGTACTTC.

This clone has just a few counts. J is TRBJ1-5 and V is TRBV11-2; D may be TRBD1 (6 bases). CDR3 length: 15 amino acids. Trimming stripped 6 bases from V and 1 base from J, with 13 bases between. CDR1 SGHAT and CDR2 FQNNGV come from the germline V gene. Here the CDR3 DNA reads TGTGCCAGCAGTCTCTCGACAGGAAGCAATCAGCCCCAGCATTTT. Translated: CASSLSTGSNQPQHF. Drawing the rest from reference TRBV11-2 and TRBJ1-5, the complete variable domain is EAGVAQSPRYKIIEKRQSVAFWCNPISGHATLYWYQQILGQGPKLLIQFQNNGVVDDSQLPKDRFSAERLKGVDSTLKIQPAKLEDSAVYLCASSLSTGSNQPQHFGDGTRLSIL.

This clone was seen more than once but under ten times. The CDR3 DNA reads TGTGCCAGCAGGGGACAGGGGGATAACACCGGGGAGCTGTTTTTT. Translated, it gives CASRGQGDNTGELFF. The chain combines TRBV28 with TRBJ2-2; TRBD1 matches at 11 bases. V lost 6 bases and J lost 2; bases outside the gene matches: 2. Germline V gives CDR1 MDHEN, CDR2 SYDVKM. The CDR3 length is 15 residues.

This clone was counted a few times. This chain uses TRBV28 with TRBJ1-2; D gene ambiguous. V lost 6 bases and J 6 bases, leaving 8 bases between the germline ends. There are 11 residues in the CDR3. The germline V gene encodes CDR1 MDHEN and CDR2 SYDVKM. CDR3 DNA sequence: TGTGCCAGCAGCCGCGGAGATGGCTACACCTTC. It yields the protein CASSRGDGYTF.

V and J are TRBV5-6 and TRBJ1-2; D may be TRBD1 (6 bases). V was pared by 4 bases and J by 6 bases, with 13 bases between. The V gene's germline CDR1 is SGHDT and CDR2 YYEEEE. The CDR3 loop spans 13 amino acids. The CDR3 DNA reads as TGTGCCAGCAGCATGGACAGTGAGAATGGCTACACCTTC. It translates to CASSMDSENGYTF.

This sequence joins TRBV28 and TRBJ2-7; weak D call: TRBD2 (6 bases). The CDR3 runs 15 residues. CDR1 and CDR2 from the germline V gene are MDHEN and SYDVKM. The V end lost 5 bases, the J end lost 5 bases, and 19 bases lay between the germline ends. The CDR3 loop reads CASSPLLGLRDEQYF. The CDR3 bases are TGTGCCAGCAGTCCCCTTCTAGGACTAAGGGACGAGCAGTACTTC.

This sequence joins TRBV29-1 and TRBJ1-2; D remains unclear. Trimming cost V 6 bases and J 7 bases, with 27 bases left between them. Germline CDR1 is SQVTM and CDR2 is ANQGSEA. There are 16 residues in the CDR3. The CDR3 loop is CSVAKFGTQVLSGYTF. In nucleotides, the CDR3 is TGCAGCGTCGCCAAATTCGGAACCCAGGTTCTCAGTGGCTACACCTTC.

In its sample, this clone was seen a few times. J is TRBJ2-5 and V is TRBV30; D possibly corresponds to TRBD1 (6 bases). V gave up 0 bases and J gave up 5 bases, with 10 bases separating them. Germline V gene data show CDR1 as GTSNPN and CDR2 as SVGIG (reference sequence). This CDR3 comprises 13 residues. For the CDR3, the DNA is TGTGCCTGGAGTGTACAGGGTTCGGAGACCCAGTACTTC. The encoded protein is CAWSVQGSETQYF.

This chain links TRBV4-1 with TRBJ2-5; 9 nucleotides line up with TRBD2. Trimming removed 0 bases from V and 5 bases from J; junction bases left unmatched: 7. From germline, CDR1 is MGHRA and CDR2 YSYEKL. The CDR3 sequence is 16 residues long. CDR3 nucleotides: TGCGCCAGCAGCCAAGACGGGACTAGCTTTCACGAGACCCAGTACTTC. Translating gives CASSQDGTSFHETQYF.

This clone was seen a few times. V is TRBV15 and J is TRBJ2-1; 7 nucleotides agree with TRBD2. In germline, CDR1 is LNHNV, CDR2 YYDKDF (reference sequence). V gave up 5 bases and J gave up 2 bases; unmatched junction bases: 6. The CDR3 sequence is 15 residues long. CDR3 amino acids: CATSRTSGTYNEQFF. For the CDR3, the DNA is TGTGCCACCAGCCGGACGAGCGGGACCTACAATGAGCAGTTCTTC.

In its sample, this clone was seen a few times. The chain couples TRBV30 to TRBJ2-7; D is unresolved. V lost 6 bases and J lost 4, with 16 bases in between. Germline V gene sequence: CDR1 GTSNPN, CDR2 SVGIG (reference sequence). The CDR3 contains 13 residues. DNA of the CDR3: TGTGCCTGCATCTCAGACTCTATATACGAGCAGTACTTC. It translates to CACISDSIYEQYF.

There are a few counts of this clone. The rearrangement joins TRBV19 to TRBJ1-2; TRBD1 matches 7 bases. The J segment lost 8 bases and the V segment lost 2 bases, leaving 5 bases of the junction unmatched. CDR1 and CDR2 (germline): LNHDA, SQIVND (reference sequence). The CDR3 consists of 13 residues. The CDR3 DNA reads TGTGCCAGTAGTATAACAGGGGTAGGAGGCTACACCTTC. Protein sequence: CASSITGVGGYTF.

This clone was observed a few times. The chain employs TRBV6-1 and TRBJ2-7, with TRBD2 matching 10 bases. The V segment lost 0 bases and the J segment 0 bases; nucleotides outside the gene matches: 11. The CDR3 runs 19 residues. The germline V gene has CDR1 MNHNS and CDR2 SASEGT. The CDR3 region is CASSEALGFGLADSYEQYF. In DNA, the CDR3 is TGTGCCAGCAGTGAAGCGCTAGGATTTGGACTAGCGGACTCCTACGAGCAGTACTTC.

This clone appeared a few times. The CDR3 sequence: CAISERGLNYGYTF. The DNA of the CDR3 is TGTGCCATCAGTGAAAGGGGGTTAAACTATGGCTACACCTTC. The rearrangement links TRBV10-3 to TRBJ1-2; D perhaps matches TRBD1 (6 bases). CDR3 length: 14 amino acids. Germline V gene sequence: CDR1 ENHRY, CDR2 SYGVKD. Trimming pared 3 bases from V and 2 bases from J, leaving 10 bases between.

DNA for the CDR3: TGTGCCAGCAGTTACGAGCGGGGGGGCTTCAGTCCCGAGCAGTACTTC. It translates to CASSYERGGFSPEQYF. This chain joins TRBV6-5 and TRBJ2-7; 10 positions match TRBD2. Per the germline V gene, CDR1 is MNHEY and CDR2 is SVGAGI. J lost 6 bases, V lost 2 bases, and 10 bases had no gene match. The CDR3 contains 16 residues.

This clone came up a few times. The chain couples TRBV6-1 to TRBJ2-1, with D unclear. Trimming left V 7 bases short and J 4 bases short, with 17 bases between. Germline-derived CDR1 and CDR2 are MNHNS and SASEGT. CDR3 length: 15 residues. As DNA, the CDR3 is TGTGCCAGCAACGGATTCCCGGAACTATACAATGAGCAGTTCTTC. It translates to CASNGFPELYNEQFF.

This clone was found a few times. The chain has TRBV6-5 and TRBJ1-2, with 10 bases that match TRBD1. CDR1 and CDR2 from the germline V gene are MNHEY and SVGAGI. The CDR3 extends over 15 amino acids. Trimming took 3 bases from V and 6 from J; bases not matched to a gene: 7. The CDR3 loop is CASSYPGQGEDGYTF. The CDR3 DNA is TGTGCCAGCAGTTATCCAGGACAGGGGGAAGATGGCTACACCTTC.

This clone has a handful of counts. V usage is TRBV27 and J usage is TRBJ1-2; 7 positions agree with TRBD1. The germline gives CDR1 MNHEY, CDR2 SMNVEV (reference sequence). This CDR3 has 13 residues. After removal of 6 bases from V and 4 bases from J, the junction contained 5 bases not matched to a gene. The CDR3 nucleotides are TGTGCCAGCAGGGTAGGACAGGCCTATGGCTACACCTTC. Encoded protein: CASRVGQAYGYTF.

This clone has a handful of counts. V is TRBV10-3 and J is TRBJ1-1, with TRBD1 matching 8 bases. The germline V gene encodes CDR1 ENHRY and CDR2 SYGVKD. The CDR3 contains 13 residues. V lost 11 bases, J lost 2 bases, and 7 bases stayed unmatched. The CDR3 nucleotides are TGTGCCGCGACGGGGACAGGAAACACTGAAGCTTTCTTT. This translates into CAATGTGNTEAFF.

This clone showed up just once. The V call is TRBV10-3, the J call TRBJ2-3; D unclear. The length of the CDR3 is 12 residues. The V and J ends lost 6 bases and 0 bases respectively, with 4 bases between them. Per germline, CDR1 ENHRY and CDR2 SYGVKD. The CDR3 loop reads CAISHSTDTQYF. The DNA for the CDR3 is TGTGCCATCAGCCATAGCACAGATACGCAGTATTTT.

This clone came up a few times. V usage is TRBV19 and J usage is TRBJ1-4; D remains ambiguous. The CDR3 has 14 residues. V lost 3 bases to trimming and J lost 3 bases, with 8 bases between them. Germline V gene lookup returns CDR1 LNHDA and CDR2 SQIVND (reference sequence). CDR3: CASSIPGANEKLFF. In DNA, the CDR3 is TGTGCCAGTAGTATTCCCGGGGCTAATGAAAAACTGTTTTTT.

This clone was observed a handful of times. This chain uses TRBV10-3 with TRBJ1-5; D uncertain. Germline V gene sequence: CDR1 ENHRY, CDR2 SYGVKD. This CDR3 has 14 amino acids. Trimming pared 4 bases from V and 1 base from J, leaving 8 bases between. This chain's CDR3 is CAISVGGSNQPQHF. The CDR3, as DNA: TGTGCCATCAGTGTTGGAGGAAGCAATCAGCCCCAGCATTTT.

In DNA form, the CDR3 reads TGTGCCAGCACCGGGACAGGGAACACCGGGGAGCTGTTTTTT. This codes for CASTGTGNTGELFF. This chain links TRBV6-1 with TRBJ2-2; 8 nucleotides agree with TRBD1. The CDR3 has 14 residues. Germline CDR1 and CDR2: MNHNS and SASEGT. The junction had 2 bases not matched to a gene; V was cut back by 7 bases and J by 1 base.

The chain recombines TRBV19 with TRBJ2-5, with D possibly matching TRBD1 (6 bases). The germline V gene encodes CDR1 LNHDA and CDR2 SQIVND (reference sequence). The germline V and J ends were trimmed by 0 bases and 4 bases, with 12 bases remaining between them. The CDR3 spans 15 residues. CDR3 region: CASSIDHRARETQYF. The CDR3 DNA reads TGTGCCAGTAGTATAGATCACAGGGCTCGAGAGACCCAGTACTTC.

This chain connects TRBV6-4 to TRBJ2-1, with TRBD2 matching over 8 bases. The trim removed 10 bases at V and 3 bases at J, leaving 8 bases unmatched. The CDR3 sequence is 14 residues long. CDR1 and CDR2 (germline): MRHNA, SNTAGT. The CDR3 reads CATLAGLFYNEQFF. The CDR3 DNA sequence: TGTGCCACCTTAGCGGGACTTTTCTACAATGAGCAGTTCTTC.

The table lists this clone with a few counts. This chain connects TRBV13 to TRBJ1-2; TRBD1 matches at 8 bases. The germline gives CDR1 PRHDT, CDR2 FYEKMQ (reference sequence). The V gene end was trimmed by 5 bases and the J gene end by 4 bases; junction bases not matched to a gene: 9. There are 15 residues in the CDR3. The DNA for the CDR3 is TGTGCCAGCAGCGGGCGGACAGGGAGACGCTATGGCTACACCTTC. This codes for CASSGRTGRRYGYTF.